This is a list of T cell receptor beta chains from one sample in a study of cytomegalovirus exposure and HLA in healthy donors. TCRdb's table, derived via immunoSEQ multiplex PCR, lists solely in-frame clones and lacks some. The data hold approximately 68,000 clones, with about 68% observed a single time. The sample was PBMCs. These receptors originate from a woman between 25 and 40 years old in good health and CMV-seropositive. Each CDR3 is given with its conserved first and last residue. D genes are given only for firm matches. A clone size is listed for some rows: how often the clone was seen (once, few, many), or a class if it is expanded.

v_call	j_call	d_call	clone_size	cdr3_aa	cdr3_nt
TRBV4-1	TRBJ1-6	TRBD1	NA	CASSKLGQNNSPLHF	TGCGCCAGCAGCAAGCTGGGACAGAATAATTCACCCCTCCACTTT
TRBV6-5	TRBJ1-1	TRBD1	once	CASWGQGVEALF	TGTGCCAGCTGGGGGCAGGGGGTTGAAGCTCTCTTT
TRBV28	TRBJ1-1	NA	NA	CASSLRSSQGRVNTEAFF	TGTGCCAGCAGTTTACGGTCCTCACAGGGCCGGGTTAACACTGAAGCTTTCTTT
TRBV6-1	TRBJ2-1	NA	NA	CATCAAGSYNEQFF	TGTGCCACTTGTGCCGCAGGCTCCTACAATGAGCAGTTCTTC
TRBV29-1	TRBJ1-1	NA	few	CSAIPMNTEAFF	TGCAGCGCTATCCCGATGAACACTGAAGCTTTCTTT
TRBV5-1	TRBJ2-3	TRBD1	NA	CASSWGGTGSGDTQYF	TGCGCCAGCAGTTGGGGCGGGACAGGGTCGGGAGATACGCAGTATTTT
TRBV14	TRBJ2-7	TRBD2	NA	CASSQLAADEQYF	TGTGCCAGCAGCCAACTAGCGGCCGACGAGCAGTACTTC
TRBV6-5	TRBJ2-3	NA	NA	CASSSPAGPGMDTQYF	TGTGCCAGCAGTTCCCCGGCAGGCCCAGGCATGGATACGCAGTATTTT
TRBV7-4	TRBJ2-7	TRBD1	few	CASSLGTGPSYEQYF	TGTGCCAGCAGCTTAGGGACAGGACCCAGCTACGAGCAGTACTTC
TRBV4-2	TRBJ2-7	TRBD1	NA	CASSQLGQGHYEQYF	TGTGCCAGCAGCCAACTGGGACAGGGTCACTACGAGCAGTACTTC
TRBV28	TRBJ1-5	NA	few	CASSFSGSNQPQHF	TGTGCCAGCAGTTTTTCGGGGAGCAATCAGCCCCAGCATTTT
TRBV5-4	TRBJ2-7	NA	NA	CASSLWAGGSYEQYF	TGTGCCAGCAGCCTGTGGGCCGGAGGCTCCTACGAGCAGTACTTC
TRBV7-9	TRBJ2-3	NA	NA	CASSFSDTQYF	TGTGCCAGCAGCTTCTCAGATACGCAGTATTTT